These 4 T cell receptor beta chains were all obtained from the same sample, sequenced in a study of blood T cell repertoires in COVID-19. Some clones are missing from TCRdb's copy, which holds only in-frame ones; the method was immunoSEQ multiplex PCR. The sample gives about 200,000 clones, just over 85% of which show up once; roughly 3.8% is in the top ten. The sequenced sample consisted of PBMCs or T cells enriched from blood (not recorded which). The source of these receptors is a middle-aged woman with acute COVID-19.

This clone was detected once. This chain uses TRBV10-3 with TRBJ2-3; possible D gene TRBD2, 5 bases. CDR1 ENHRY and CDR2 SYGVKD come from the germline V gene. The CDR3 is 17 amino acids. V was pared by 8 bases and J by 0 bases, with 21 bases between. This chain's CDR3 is CAISKEGAGTSTDTQYF. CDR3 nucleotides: TGTGCCATCTCTAAGGAAGGTGCGGGTACTAGCACAGATACGCAGTATTTT.

Here the CDR3 reads CASSEARLAGSEQFF. The CDR3 nucleotides read TGTGCCAGCAGTGAAGCGCGACTAGCGGGAAGTGAGCAGTTCTTC. The chain is built from TRBV2 and TRBJ2-1; 11 nucleotides line up with TRBD2. After removal of 0 bases from V and 9 bases from J, the junction contained 4 bases not matched to a gene. The CDR3 has 15 amino acids. The germline gives CDR1 SNHLY, CDR2 FYNNEI.

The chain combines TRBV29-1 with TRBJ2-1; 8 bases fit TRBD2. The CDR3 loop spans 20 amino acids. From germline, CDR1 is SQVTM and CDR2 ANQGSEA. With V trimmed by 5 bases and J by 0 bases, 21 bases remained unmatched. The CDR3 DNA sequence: TGCAGCGTTTTCGGTTTTCCGAAGCGGGAGTTCTCCACCTCCTACAATGAGCAGTTCTTC. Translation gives CSVFGFPKREFSTSYNEQFF.

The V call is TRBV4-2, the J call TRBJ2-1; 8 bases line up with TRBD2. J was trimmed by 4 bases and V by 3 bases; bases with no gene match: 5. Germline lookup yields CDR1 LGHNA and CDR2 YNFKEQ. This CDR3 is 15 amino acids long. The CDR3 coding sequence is TGTGCCAGCAGCCAGATAGCGGGAACTTACAATGAGCAGTTCTTC. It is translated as CASSQIAGTYNEQFF.